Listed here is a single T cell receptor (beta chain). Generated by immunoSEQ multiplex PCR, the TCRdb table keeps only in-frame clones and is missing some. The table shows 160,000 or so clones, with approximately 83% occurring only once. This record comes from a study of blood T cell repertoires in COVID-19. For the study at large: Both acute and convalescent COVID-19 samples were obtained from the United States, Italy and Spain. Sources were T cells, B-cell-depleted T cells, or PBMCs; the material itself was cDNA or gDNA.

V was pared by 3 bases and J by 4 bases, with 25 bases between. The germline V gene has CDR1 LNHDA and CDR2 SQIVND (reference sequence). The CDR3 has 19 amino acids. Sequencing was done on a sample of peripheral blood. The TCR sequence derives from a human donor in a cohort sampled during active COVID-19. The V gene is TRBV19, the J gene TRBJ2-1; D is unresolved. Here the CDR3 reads CASSMGGQAYSAPYNEQFF. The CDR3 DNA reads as TGTGCCAGTAGTATGGGTGGGCAGGCTTATTCCGCACCATACAATGAGCAGTTCTTC.